The 20 T cell receptor beta chains presented below share a single source sample, sequenced in a study of blood T cell repertoires in COVID-19. Measured with immunoSEQ multiplex PCR; TCRdb has only the in-frame clones, and not every one. The table includes hundreds of thousands of clones, 80% to 90% detected once. Sequenced input: peripheral blood. Source of these receptors: a man aged 18 to 30 with COVID-19, enrolled during active disease.

The V gene is TRBV10-2, the J gene TRBJ2-7, with D perhaps matching TRBD2 (6 bases). Germline V gene lookup returns CDR1 WSHSY and CDR2 SAAADI. There are 14 residues in the CDR3. The V and J ends lost 6 bases and 0 bases respectively, with 12 bases between them. For the CDR3, the DNA is TGCGCCAGCAGGTTCCGGGACTCCTCCTACGAGCAGTACTTC. It encodes CASRFRDSSYEQYF.

The CDR3: CAWNYGYGYTF. CDR3 nucleotide sequence: TGTGCCTGGAACTATGGGTATGGCTACACCTTC. The J gene is TRBJ1-2, the V gene TRBV30; D ambiguous. This CDR3 region has 11 residues. The germline CDR1 and CDR2 sequences are GTSNPN and SVGIG (reference sequence). Deletions cut 4 bases from V and 5 bases from J, with 8 bases between.

The chain joins TRBV2 to TRBJ2-3; D may be TRBD2 (6 bases). Trimming pared 2 bases from V and 4 bases from J, leaving 13 bases between. The CDR3 runs to 15 residues. Germline V gene data show CDR1 as SNHLY and CDR2 as FYNNEI. The CDR3 here is CASSEYTGGADTQYF. CDR3 DNA: TGTGCCAGCAGTGAATATACAGGCGGGGCAGATACGCAGTATTTT.

The chain employs TRBV23-1 and TRBJ2-4; D is possibly TRBD1 (5 bases). TRBV23-1 is assigned to the ORF class and has an uncertain function. CDR3 length: 16 residues. The germline V and J ends were trimmed by 3 bases and 5 bases, with 17 bases remaining between them. The CDR3 reads CASSHIPAQTENIQYF. The CDR3, as DNA: TGCGCCAGCAGTCATATCCCCGCCCAGACAGAAAACATTCAGTACTTC.

The genes are TRBV6-6 and TRBJ1-6, with 8 bases matching TRBD1. After removal of 2 bases from V and 13 bases from J, the junction contained 4 bases not matched to a gene. CDR1 MNHNY and CDR2 SVGAGI come from the germline V gene (reference sequence). This CDR3 has 13 amino acids. The CDR3 is CASSYDRGEPLHF. The CDR3 DNA reads TGTGCCAGCAGTTACGACAGGGGAGAGCCCCTCCACTTT.

The chain joins TRBV10-3 to TRBJ1-5; tentatively, D is TRBD1 (5 bases). Germline assignment: CDR1 ENHRY and CDR2 SYGVKD. The CDR3 is made up of 12 amino acids. The V end was cut by 10 bases, the J end by 5 bases, with 12 bases between. CDR3 amino acids: CATQGEDQPQHF. The CDR3, as DNA: TGTGCCACCCAGGGTGAGGATCAGCCCCAGCATTTT.

The chain joins TRBV5-1 to TRBJ1-1; D not resolved. Germline V gene lookup returns CDR1 SGHRS and CDR2 YFSETQ. V was shortened by 8 bases and J by 1 base, with 12 bases between the two germline ends. The CDR3 has 13 amino acids. The CDR3 DNA is TGCGCCAGTGGCCAGGCGCCGAACACTGAAGCTTTCTTT. Amino acid sequence: CASGQAPNTEAFF.

V and J are TRBV5-1 and TRBJ2-3; D perhaps matches TRBD2 (6 bases). The CDR3 length is 14 residues. Germline loops: CDR1 SGHRS, CDR2 YFSETQ. Trimming cost V 5 bases and J 0 bases, with 10 bases left between them. This CDR3 is CASRAGTSTDTQYF. The CDR3 region has the DNA TGCGCCAGCAGGGCGGGGACTAGCACAGATACGCAGTATTTT.

The chain employs TRBV6-6 and TRBJ2-5; 7 positions match TRBD1. CDR3 length: 16 amino acids. V lost 2 bases, J lost 1 base, and 7 bases stayed unmatched. Germline V CDR1 and CDR2: MNHNY, SVGAGI (reference sequence). The CDR3 loop reads CASSYRTTGSQETQYF. CDR3 sequence (DNA): TGTGCCAGCAGTTACCGGACGACAGGGAGCCAAGAGACCCAGTACTTC.

V is TRBV5-4 and J is TRBJ1-1; D call uncertain. The germline V gene has CDR1 SGHNT and CDR2 YYREEE (reference sequence). Trimming took off 2 bases at V and 2 bases at J, with 10 bases between the two ends. CDR3 length: 14 amino acids. DNA for the CDR3: TGTGCCAGCAGCTTCGGACTGACCAACACTGAAGCTTTCTTT. Its translation: CASSFGLTNTEAFF.

The chain combines TRBV5-6 with TRBJ1-1; maybe TRBD1 (5 bases). Per the germline V gene, CDR1 is SGHDT and CDR2 is YYEEEE. The length of the CDR3 is 13 residues. The V end lost 4 bases, the J end lost 6 bases, and 13 bases lay between the germline ends. The chain's CDR3 is CASSRSGRPEAFF. The CDR3 region has the DNA TGTGCCAGCAGCAGATCAGGGCGGCCTGAAGCTTTCTTT.

This chain connects TRBV21-1 to TRBJ2-3; the D segment call TRBD2 is taken from the table without a DNA check. TRBV21-1 is tagged as a pseudogene. The CDR3 sequence is 15 residues long. The CDR3 loop is CASRTLAGDKDTQYF. The CDR3 nucleotides read TGTGCCAGCAGAACCCTAGCGGGGGATAAAGATACGCAGTATTTT.

The chain combines TRBV7-6 with TRBJ1-4; 8 bases are a match to TRBD1. CDR1 and CDR2 (germline): SGHVS, FNYEAQ. V was clipped by 2 bases and J by 0 bases; unmatched bases: 5. The CDR3 length is 17 residues. CDR3 in amino acids: CASSLRTGRATNEKLFF. The DNA of the CDR3 is TGTGCCAGCAGCTTAAGGACAGGGAGGGCAACTAATGAAAAACTGTTTTTT. The variable domain in full, completed from reference TRBV7-6 and TRBJ1-4, reads GAGVSQSPRYKVTKRGQDVALRCDPISGHVSLYWYRQALGQGPEFLTYFNYEAQQDKSGLPNDRFSAERPEGSISTLTIQRTEQRDSAMYRCASSLRTGRATNEKLFFGSGTQLSVL.

This chain joins TRBV5-6 and TRBJ1-6, with D uncertain. This CDR3 spans 13 amino acids. Germline CDR1 is SGHDT and CDR2 is YYEEEE. The ends were cut back, 0 bases at V and 15 bases at J, with 13 bases in the middle. The CDR3 protein is CASSLEASANLHF. CDR3 in DNA: TGTGCCAGCAGCTTGGAGGCCAGCGCGAACCTCCACTTT.

This clone showed up just once. This chain joins TRBV2 and TRBJ2-5; D is perhaps TRBD2 (6 bases). The V end was cut by 1 base, the J end by 3 bases, with 12 bases between. CDR3 length: 15 amino acids. Germline V gene sequence: CDR1 SNHLY, CDR2 FYNNEI. In DNA form, the CDR3 reads TGTGCCAGCAGTGAAGAGGAGGGGCCGAAAGAGACCCAGTACTTC. This gives the protein CASSEEEGPKETQYF. Looking up the rest from reference TRBV2 and TRBJ2-5 gives the full variable domain: EPEVTQTPSHQVTQMGQEVILRCVPISNHLYFYWYRQILGQKVEFLVSFYNNEISEKSEIFDDQFSVERPDGSNFTLKIRSTKLEDSAMYFCASSEEEGPKETQYFGPGTRLLVL.

This clone has just a few counts. The chain employs TRBV10-3 and TRBJ1-6; 9 nucleotides agree with TRBD1. Per the germline V gene, CDR1 is ENHRY and CDR2 is SYGVKD. V shed 3 bases and J 7 bases; nucleotides not matched to a gene: 7. CDR3 size: 16 residues. The CDR3 loop reads CAISDRGQGMNSPLHF. As DNA, the CDR3 is TGTGCCATCAGTGATAGAGGACAGGGGATGAATTCACCCCTCCACTTT.

The chain carries TRBV25-1 and TRBJ1-6, with D possibly TRBD1 on 5 matching bases. This CDR3 spans 15 amino acids. CDR1 and CDR2 (germline): MGHDK, SYGVNS. V was cut by 3 bases and J by 9 bases, with 15 bases left in between. The CDR3 coding sequence is TGTGCCAGCAGTGAGACAGAGGAAGGTTCTTCACCCCTCCACTTT. It encodes CASSETEEGSSPLHF.

This clone was found many times. This CDR3 is also generated by other DNA sequences in the sample. V gene TRBV7-9 combines with J gene TRBJ1-6, with D unresolved. The germline gives CDR1 SEHNR, CDR2 FQNEAQ (reference sequence). Trimming pared 1 base from V and 4 bases from J, leaving 5 bases between. This CDR3 has 14 residues. CDR3 sequence: CASSLEQYNSPLHF. The CDR3 region has the DNA TGTGCCAGCAGCTTAGAACAGTATAATTCACCCCTCCACTTT.

The rearrangement links TRBV9 to TRBJ2-5; TRBD2 aligns across 7 bases. Looked up from germline, CDR1 is SGDLS and CDR2 is YYNGEE. V shed 0 bases, J shed 1 base, and the junction held 6 bases outside the gene matches. This CDR3 is built from 16 residues. The CDR3 protein is CASSVGSSGVQETQYF. CDR3 nucleotides: TGTGCCAGCAGCGTAGGATCTAGCGGAGTCCAAGAGACCCAGTACTTC.

The gene calls are TRBV3-1 (or the pseudogene TRBV3-2) and TRBJ2-7; 14 bases are shared with TRBD2. V trimming: 2 bases; J trimming: 2 bases; junction bases outside the gene matches: 8. CDR3 length: 18 residues. From germline, CDR1 is LGHDT and CDR2 YNNKEL (reference sequence). The CDR3 sequence is CASSQFPGLAGETYEQYF. DNA of the CDR3: TGTGCCAGCAGCCAATTCCCGGGACTAGCGGGGGAGACCTACGAGCAGTACTTC.